Given below is one T cell receptor beta chain in context. The antigen is not known. The data stem from a study of cytomegalovirus exposure and HLA in healthy donors. Study-wide background: Among over 300 genotyped donors, around 81% fell in the Caucasian-associated ancestry cluster.

The PCR employed 60 Vbeta primers together with 13 Jbeta primers. Data came from immunoSEQ multiplex PCR; TCRdb stores just in-frame clones and leaves some out. In the table there are approximately 110,000 clones, 65% to 80% of which are singletons. Study outcomes and limitations: In a later analysis, specific HLA alleles were associated with some 16,000 TCR beta sequences at a 0.05 false discovery rate.

The germline CDR1 and CDR2 sequences are SGHAT and FQNNGV. CDR3 length equals 15 residues. V shed 5 bases, J shed 5 bases, and the junction held 11 bases outside the gene matches. This clonotype originated in a woman in her forties in good health and CMV-seropositive. This chain joins TRBV11-2 and TRBJ2-5, with 7 bases lining up with TRBD1. The specimen was PBMCs. CDR3 sequence reads: CASSDQGVILETQYF. Written as DNA, the CDR3 is TGTGCCAGCAGCGACCAGGGGGTGATCTTGGAGACCCAGTACTTC. Based on the CDR3 plus reference TRBV11-2 and TRBJ2-5, the full variable domain is EAGVAQSPRYKIIEKRQSVAFWCNPISGHATLYWYQQILGQGPKLLIQFQNNGVVDDSQLPKDRFSAERLKGVDSTLKIQPAKLEDSAVYLCASSDQGVILETQYFGPGTRLLVL.